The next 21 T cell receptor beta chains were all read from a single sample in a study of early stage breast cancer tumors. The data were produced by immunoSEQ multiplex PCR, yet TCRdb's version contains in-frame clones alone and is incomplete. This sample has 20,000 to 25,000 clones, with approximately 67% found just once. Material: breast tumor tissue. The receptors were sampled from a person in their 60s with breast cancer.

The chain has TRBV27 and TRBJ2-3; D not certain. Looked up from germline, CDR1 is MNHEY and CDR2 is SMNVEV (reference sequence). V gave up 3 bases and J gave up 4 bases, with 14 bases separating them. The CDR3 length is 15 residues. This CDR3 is CASSFVGAGSDTQYF. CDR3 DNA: TGTGCCAGCAGTTTCGTCGGAGCCGGCTCAGATACGCAGTATTTT.

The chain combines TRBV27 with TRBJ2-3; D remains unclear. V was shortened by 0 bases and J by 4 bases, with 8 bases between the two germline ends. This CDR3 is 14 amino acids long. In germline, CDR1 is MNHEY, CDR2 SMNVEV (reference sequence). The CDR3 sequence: CASSLSSRADTQYF. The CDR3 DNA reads TGTGCCAGCAGTTTATCTAGCCGAGCAGATACGCAGTATTTT.

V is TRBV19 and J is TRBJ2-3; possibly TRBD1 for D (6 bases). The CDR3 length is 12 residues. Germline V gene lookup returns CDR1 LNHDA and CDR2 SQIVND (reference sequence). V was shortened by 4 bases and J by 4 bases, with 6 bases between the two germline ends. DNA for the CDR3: TGTGCCAGTAGTAACAGGGCAGATACGCAGTATTTT. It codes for CASSNRADTQYF.

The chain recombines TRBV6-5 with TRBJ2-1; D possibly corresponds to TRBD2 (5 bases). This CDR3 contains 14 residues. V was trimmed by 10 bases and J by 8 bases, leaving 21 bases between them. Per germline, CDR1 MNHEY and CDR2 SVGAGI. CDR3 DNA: TGTGCCACCTTCGGTCTTAGCGACAAATATGAGCAGTTCTTC. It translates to CATFGLSDKYEQFF.

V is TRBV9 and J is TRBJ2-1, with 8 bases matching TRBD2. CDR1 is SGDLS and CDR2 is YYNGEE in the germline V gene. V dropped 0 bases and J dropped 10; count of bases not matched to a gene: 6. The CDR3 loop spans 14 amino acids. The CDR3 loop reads CASSVVAGLGEQFF. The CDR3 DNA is TGTGCCAGCAGCGTAGTAGCGGGGCTCGGGGAGCAGTTCTTC.

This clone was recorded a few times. CDR3 sequence: CASSDRGRAEETQYF. CDR3 DNA sequence: TGTGCCAGCAGTGACAGGGGGAGAGCAGAAGAGACCCAGTACTTC. The chain is built from TRBV7-2 and TRBJ2-5; 9 bases are a match to TRBD1. J lost 3 bases, V lost 6 bases, and 8 bases had no gene match. The CDR3 has 15 amino acids. Per the germline V gene, CDR1 is SGHTA and CDR2 is FQGNSA.

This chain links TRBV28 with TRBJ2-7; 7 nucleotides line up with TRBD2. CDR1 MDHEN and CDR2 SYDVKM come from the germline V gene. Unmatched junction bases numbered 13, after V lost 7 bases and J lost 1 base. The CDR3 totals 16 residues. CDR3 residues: CASTAWGAGRSYEQYF. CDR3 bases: TGTGCCAGCACCGCCTGGGGAGCGGGAAGGTCCTACGAGCAGTACTTC.

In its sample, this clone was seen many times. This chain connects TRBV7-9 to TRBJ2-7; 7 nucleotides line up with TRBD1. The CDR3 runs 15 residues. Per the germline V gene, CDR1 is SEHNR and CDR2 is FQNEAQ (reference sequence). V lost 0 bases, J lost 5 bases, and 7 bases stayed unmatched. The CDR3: CASSLAQGDTNEQYF. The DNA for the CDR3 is TGTGCCAGCAGCTTAGCGCAGGGGGATACCAACGAGCAGTACTTC. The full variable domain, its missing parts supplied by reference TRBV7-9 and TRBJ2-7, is DTGVSQNPRHKITKRGQNVTFRCDPISEHNRLYWYRQTLGQGPEFLTYFQNEAQLEKSRLLSDRFSAERPKGSFSTLEIQRTEQGDSAMYLCASSLAQGDTNEQYFGPGTRLTVT.

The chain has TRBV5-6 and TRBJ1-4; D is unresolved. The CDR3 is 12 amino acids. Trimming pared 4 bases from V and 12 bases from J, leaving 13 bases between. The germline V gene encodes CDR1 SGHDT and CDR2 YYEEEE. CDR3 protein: CASSLVRGELFF. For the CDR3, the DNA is TGTGCCAGCAGCCTCGTGCGCGGGGAACTGTTTTTT. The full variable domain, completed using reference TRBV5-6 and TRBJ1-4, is DAGVTQSPTHLIKTRGQQVTLRCSPKSGHDTVSWYQQALGQGPQFIFQYYEEEERQRGNFPDRFSGHQFPNYSSELNVNALLLGDSALYLCASSLVRGELFFGSGTQLSVL.

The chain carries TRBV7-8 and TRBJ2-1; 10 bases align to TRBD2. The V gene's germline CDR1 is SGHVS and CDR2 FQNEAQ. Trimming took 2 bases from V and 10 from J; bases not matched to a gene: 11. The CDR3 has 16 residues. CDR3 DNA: TGTGCCAGCAGCTTAAGGCCAGCGGGAGGGTTAGGCGAGCAGTTCTTC. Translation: CASSLRPAGGLGEQFF.

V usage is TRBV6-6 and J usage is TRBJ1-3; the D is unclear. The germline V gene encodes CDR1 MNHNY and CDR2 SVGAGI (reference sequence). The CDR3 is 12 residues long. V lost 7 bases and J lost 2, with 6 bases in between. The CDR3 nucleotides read TGTGCCAGCACTTCCCCTGGAAACACCATATATTTT. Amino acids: CASTSPGNTIYF.

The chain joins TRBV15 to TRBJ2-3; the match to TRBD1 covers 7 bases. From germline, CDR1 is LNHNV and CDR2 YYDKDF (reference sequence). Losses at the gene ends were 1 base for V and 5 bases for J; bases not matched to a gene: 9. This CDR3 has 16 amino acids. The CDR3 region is CATSRGEGASQDTQYF. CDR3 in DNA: TGTGCCACCAGCAGAGGCGAGGGGGCCAGCCAAGATACGCAGTATTTT.

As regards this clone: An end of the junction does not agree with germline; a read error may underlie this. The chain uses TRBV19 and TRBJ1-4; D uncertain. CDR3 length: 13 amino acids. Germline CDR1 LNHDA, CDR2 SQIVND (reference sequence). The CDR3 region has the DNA TGTGCCAGTAGTAGTACGACAAATGGAAAACTGTTTTTT. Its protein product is CASSSTTNGKLFF. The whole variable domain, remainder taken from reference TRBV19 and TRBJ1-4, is DGGITQSPKYLFRKEGQNVTLSCEQNLNHDAMYWYRQDPGQGLRLIYYSQIVNDFQKGDIAEGYSVSREKKESFPLTVTSAQKNPTAFYLCASSSTTNGKLFFGSGTQLSVL.

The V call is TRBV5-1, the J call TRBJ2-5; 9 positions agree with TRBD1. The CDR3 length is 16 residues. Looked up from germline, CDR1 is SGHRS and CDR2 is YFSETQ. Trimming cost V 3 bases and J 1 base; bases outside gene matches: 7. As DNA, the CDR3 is TGCGCCAGCAGCTCAAACAGGGGGCCCGGCCAAGAGACCCAGTACTTC. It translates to CASSSNRGPGQETQYF.

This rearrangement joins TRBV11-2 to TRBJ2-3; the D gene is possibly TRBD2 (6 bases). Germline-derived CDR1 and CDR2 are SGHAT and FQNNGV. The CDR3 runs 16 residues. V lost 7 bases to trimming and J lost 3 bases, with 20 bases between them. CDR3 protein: CASTLNPRLGTDTQYF. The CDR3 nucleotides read TGTGCCAGCACCCTCAACCCCCGACTAGGGACAGATACGCAGTATTTT.

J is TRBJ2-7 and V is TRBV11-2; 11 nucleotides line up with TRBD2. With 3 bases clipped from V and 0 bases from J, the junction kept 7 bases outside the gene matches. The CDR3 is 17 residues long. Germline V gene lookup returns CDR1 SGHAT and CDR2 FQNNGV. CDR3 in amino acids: CASSLTSGIPSSYEQYF. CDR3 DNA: TGTGCCAGCAGCTTGACTAGCGGGATACCGAGCTCCTACGAGCAGTACTTC.

CDR3 residues: CASSPSGELFF. In nucleotides, the CDR3 is TGTGCCAGCAGCCCCTCCGGGGAGCTGTTTTTT. V usage is TRBV7-9 and J usage is TRBJ2-2; D ambiguous. Deletions cut 5 bases from V and 6 bases from J, with 4 bases between. Germline CDR1 reads SEHNR; CDR2 reads FQNEAQ (reference sequence). This CDR3 has 11 residues.

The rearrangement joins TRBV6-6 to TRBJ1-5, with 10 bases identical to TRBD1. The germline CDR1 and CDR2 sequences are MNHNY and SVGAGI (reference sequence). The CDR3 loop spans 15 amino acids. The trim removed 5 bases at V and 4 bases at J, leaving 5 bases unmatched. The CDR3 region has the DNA TGTGCCAGCAGTCTTCGACAGGGGGCGAATCAGCCCCAGCATTTT. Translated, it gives CASSLRQGANQPQHF.

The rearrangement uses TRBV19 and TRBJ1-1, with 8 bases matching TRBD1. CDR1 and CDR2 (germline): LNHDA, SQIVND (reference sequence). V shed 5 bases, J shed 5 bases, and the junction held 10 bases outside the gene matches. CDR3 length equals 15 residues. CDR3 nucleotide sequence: TGTGCCAGTAGTCCTCGGACAGGGCCGGTTACTGAAGCTTTCTTT. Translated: CASSPRTGPVTEAFF.

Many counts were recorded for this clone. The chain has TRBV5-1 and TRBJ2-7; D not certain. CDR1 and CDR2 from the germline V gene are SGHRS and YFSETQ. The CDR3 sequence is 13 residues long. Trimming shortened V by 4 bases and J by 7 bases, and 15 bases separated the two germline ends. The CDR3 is CASSPAEAGEQYF. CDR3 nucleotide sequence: TGCGCCAGCAGCCCGGCGGAAGCTGGGGAGCAGTACTTC. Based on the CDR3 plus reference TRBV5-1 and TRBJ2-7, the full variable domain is KAGVTQTPRYLIKTRGQQVTLSCSPISGHRSVSWYQQTPGQGLQFLFEYFSETQRNKGNFPGRFSGRQFSNSRSEMNVSTLELGDSALYLCASSPAEAGEQYFGPGTRLTVT.

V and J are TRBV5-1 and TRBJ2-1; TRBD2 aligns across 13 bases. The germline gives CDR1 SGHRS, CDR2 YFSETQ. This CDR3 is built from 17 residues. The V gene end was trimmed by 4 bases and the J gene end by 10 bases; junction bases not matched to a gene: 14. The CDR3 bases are TGCGCCAGCAGCCCCGGACCACTAGCGGGAGGGCCCCCCGAGCAGTTCTTC. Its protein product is CASSPGPLAGGPPEQFF.